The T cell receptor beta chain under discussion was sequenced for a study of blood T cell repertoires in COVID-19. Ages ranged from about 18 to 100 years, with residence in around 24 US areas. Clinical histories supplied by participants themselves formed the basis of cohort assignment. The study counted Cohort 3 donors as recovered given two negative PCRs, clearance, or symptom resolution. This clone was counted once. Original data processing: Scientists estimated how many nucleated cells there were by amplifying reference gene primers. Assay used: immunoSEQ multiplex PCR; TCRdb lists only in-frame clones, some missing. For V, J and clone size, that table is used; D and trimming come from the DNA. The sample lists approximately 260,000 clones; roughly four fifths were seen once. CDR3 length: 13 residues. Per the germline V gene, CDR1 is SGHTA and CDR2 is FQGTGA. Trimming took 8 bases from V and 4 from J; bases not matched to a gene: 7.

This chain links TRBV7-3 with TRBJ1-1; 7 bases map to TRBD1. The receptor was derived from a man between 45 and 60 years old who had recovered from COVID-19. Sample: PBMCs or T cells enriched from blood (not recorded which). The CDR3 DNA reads TGTGCCAGCGGGGCAGGGGGAACCACTGAAGCTTTCTTT. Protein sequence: CASGAGGTTEAFF.